The present T cell receptor beta chain was sequenced within a study of T cell responses to AZD1222 COVID-19 vaccine. Of note for this clone: The antigen remains undetermined.

Whole-study results and caveats: Unmutated variant regions reportedly attract nearly half of all spike-specific TCRs.

Profiling relied on immunoSEQ multiplex PCR, and the TCRdb table lists in-frame clones only, not all of them. The table has 180,000 or so clones, about 95% seen once. V lost 10 bases, J lost 5 bases, and 12 bases lay in between. CDR3 length equals 12 residues. Germline V gene sequence: CDR1 MNHEY, CDR2 SVGAGI. The source is an adult in good health. This chain joins TRBV6-5 and TRBJ2-1, with D perhaps assigned TRBD1 or TRBD2 (5 bases each). The sample here was peripheral blood, taken on day 0 of AZD1222 vaccination. The CDR3 region has the DNA TGTGCCACGGGACCTTTACACAATGAGCAGTTCTTC. This sequence encodes CATGPLHNEQFF.